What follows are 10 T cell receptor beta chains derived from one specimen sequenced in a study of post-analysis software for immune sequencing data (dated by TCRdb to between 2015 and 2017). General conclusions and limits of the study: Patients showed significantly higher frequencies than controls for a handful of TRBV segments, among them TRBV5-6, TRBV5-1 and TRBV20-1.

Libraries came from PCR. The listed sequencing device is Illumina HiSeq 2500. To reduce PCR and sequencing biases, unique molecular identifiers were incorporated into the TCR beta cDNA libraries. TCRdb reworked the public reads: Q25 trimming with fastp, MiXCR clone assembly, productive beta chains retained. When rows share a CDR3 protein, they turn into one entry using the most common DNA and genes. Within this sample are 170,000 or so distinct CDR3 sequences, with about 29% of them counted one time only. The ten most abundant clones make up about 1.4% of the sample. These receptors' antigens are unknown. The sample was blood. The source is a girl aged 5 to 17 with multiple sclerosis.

CDR3: CASSFGGRSPADTQYF. CDR3 DNA sequence: TGCGCCAGCAGCTTTGGGGGCAGATCTCCCGCAGATACGCAGTATTTT. The chain uses TRBV5-1 and TRBJ2-3; D is possibly TRBD1 (6 bases). CDR3 size: 16 residues. Germline V gene lookup returns CDR1 SGHRS and CDR2 YFSETQ. Trimming left V 2 bases short and J 4 bases short, with 17 bases between.

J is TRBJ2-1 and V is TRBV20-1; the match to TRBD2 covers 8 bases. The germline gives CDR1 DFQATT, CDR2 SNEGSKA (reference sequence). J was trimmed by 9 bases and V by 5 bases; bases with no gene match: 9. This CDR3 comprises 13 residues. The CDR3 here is CSAGSAGATEQFF. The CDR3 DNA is TGCAGTGCTGGTTCAGCGGGAGCAACTGAGCAGTTCTTC.

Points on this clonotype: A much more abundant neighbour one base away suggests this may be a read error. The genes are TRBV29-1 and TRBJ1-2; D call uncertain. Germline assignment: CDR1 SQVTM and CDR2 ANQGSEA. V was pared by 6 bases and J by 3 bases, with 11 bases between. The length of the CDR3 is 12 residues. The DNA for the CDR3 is TGCAGCGTGGAGGGAGCAGACTATGGCTACACCTTC. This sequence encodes CSVEGADYGYTF.

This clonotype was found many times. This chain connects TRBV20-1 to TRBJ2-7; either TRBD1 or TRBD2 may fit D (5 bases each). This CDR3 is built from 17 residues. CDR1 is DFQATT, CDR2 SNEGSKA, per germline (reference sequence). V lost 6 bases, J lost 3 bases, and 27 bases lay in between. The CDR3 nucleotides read TGCAGTGCCAGACGGCTAAGGGACCCGGGACCGAGCTACGAGCAGTACTTC. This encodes CSARRLRDPGPSYEQYF.

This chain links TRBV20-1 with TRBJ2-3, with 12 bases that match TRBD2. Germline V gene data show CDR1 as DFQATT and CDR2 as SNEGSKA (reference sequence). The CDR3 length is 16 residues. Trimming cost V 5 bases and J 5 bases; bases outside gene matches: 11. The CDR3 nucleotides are TGCAGTGCTCGACCGTATCTAGCGGGAGGGGGAGATACGCAGTATTTT. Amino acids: CSARPYLAGGGDTQYF.

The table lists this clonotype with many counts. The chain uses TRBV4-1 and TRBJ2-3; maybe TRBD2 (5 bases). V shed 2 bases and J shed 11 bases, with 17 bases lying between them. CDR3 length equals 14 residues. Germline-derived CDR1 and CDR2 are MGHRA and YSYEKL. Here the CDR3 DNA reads TGCGCCAGCAGCCAATTACGGTCGGGGATGGAGCAGTATTTT. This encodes CASSQLRSGMEQYF.

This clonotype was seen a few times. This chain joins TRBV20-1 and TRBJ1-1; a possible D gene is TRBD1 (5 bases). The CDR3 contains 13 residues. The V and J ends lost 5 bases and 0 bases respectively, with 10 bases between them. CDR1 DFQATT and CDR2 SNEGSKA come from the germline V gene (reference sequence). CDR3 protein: CSAADSMNTEAFF. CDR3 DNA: TGCAGTGCTGCCGACAGCATGAACACTGAAGCTTTCTTT.

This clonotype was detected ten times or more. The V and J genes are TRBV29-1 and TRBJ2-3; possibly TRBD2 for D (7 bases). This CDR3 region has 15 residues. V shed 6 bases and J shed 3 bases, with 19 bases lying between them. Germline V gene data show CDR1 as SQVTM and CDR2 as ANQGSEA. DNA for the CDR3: TGCAGCGTCCACTGGACCGGGGGGCTGACAGATACGCAGTATTTT. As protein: CSVHWTGGLTDTQYF.

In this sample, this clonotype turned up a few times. The CDR3 nucleotides are TGTGCCAGCACCTACGGGACACATTATGGCTACACCTTC. It encodes CASTYGTHYGYTF. The rearrangement joins TRBV12-3 or TRBV12-4 to TRBJ1-2, with D possibly matching TRBD1 (6 bases). The CDR3 spans 13 residues. V was clipped by 7 bases and J by 5 bases, with 14 bases between them.

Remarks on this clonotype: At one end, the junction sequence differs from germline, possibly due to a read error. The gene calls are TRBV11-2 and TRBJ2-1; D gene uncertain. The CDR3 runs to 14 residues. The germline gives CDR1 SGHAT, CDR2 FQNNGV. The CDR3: CASSLRFQSDERFF. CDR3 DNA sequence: TGTGCCAGCAGCTTACGGTTTCAATCCGATGAGCGGTTCTTC.